A selection of T cell receptor beta chains follows, all from one sample in a study of blood T cell repertoires in COVID-19. Assay used: immunoSEQ multiplex PCR; TCRdb lists only in-frame clones, some missing. Of roughly 280,000 clones listed, approximately 89% are singletons. The specimen sequenced was peripheral blood. All receptors come from a man aged 40-49 years with active or convalescent COVID-19. Each CDR3 is given with its conserved first and last residue. D genes are given only for firm matches. A row's size may be missing; if present it is once, few, many or a size class.

V gene	clone size	J gene	D gene	CDR3 length	CDR3 DNA	CDR3 protein
TRBV2	.	TRBJ1-1	TRBD1	14	TGTGCCAGCAGCGAAACAGGGGATAACACTGAAGCTTTCTTT	CASSETGDNTEAFF
TRBV15	.	TRBJ2-1	.	17	TGTGCCACCAGCAGAGAGATCGCAGGGTCACCGTACAATGAGCAGTTCTTC	CATSREIAGSPYNEQFF
TRBV24-1	.	TRBJ2-1	.	11	TGTGCCACCCGGCAGGGTCATGAGCAGTTCTTC	CATRQGHEQFF
TRBV28	.	TRBJ2-7	.	14	TGTGCCAGCAGTTTAGGGACTTTCTCCTACGAGCAGTACTTC	CASSLGTFSYEQYF
TRBV2	.	TRBJ2-6	.	15	TGTGCCAGCTCCTACCTGCCCCCTGGGGCCAACGTCCTGACTTTC	CASSYLPPGANVLTF
TRBV9	once	TRBJ2-1	TRBD1	13	TGTGCCAGCAGCGTAGGGACAGGGAATGAGCAGTTCTTC	CASSVGTGNEQFF
TRBV5-1	.	TRBJ2-7	TRBD1	15	TGCGCCAGCAGCCCCTCGGGACAGTTCTCCTACGAGCAGTACTTC	CASSPSGQFSYEQYF
TRBV5-4	.	TRBJ2-7	TRBD2	14	TGTGCCAGCAGCCTTCGGGGGGTGACCCACGAGCAGTACTTC	CASSLRGVTHEQYF
TRBV9	.	TRBJ2-1	.	16	TGTGCCAGCAGCGAGAGAAGGACTGGAACCTACAATGAGCAGTTCTTC	CASSERRTGTYNEQFF
TRBV27	.	TRBJ1-1	TRBD1	14	TGTGCCAGCACCCCGACAGGGTCGAACACTGAAGCTTTCTTT	CASTPTGSNTEAFF
TRBV11-2	.	TRBJ2-2	TRBD1	13	TGTGCCAGCAGCTTAGATCGGGACAGAGAGCTGTTTTTT	CASSLDRDRELFF
TRBV7-2	.	TRBJ2-7	TRBD2	13	TGTGCCAGCAGTCGTCTTGGGGGGGACGAGCAGTACTTC	CASSRLGGDEQYF
TRBV3-1/TRBV3-2	.	TRBJ1-1	.	13	TGTGCCAGCAGCCAATACGGAGGGTCTGAAGCTTTCTTT	CASSQYGGSEAFF
TRBV27	.	TRBJ1-1	.	13	TGTGCCAGCAAAGGGGCAGTAGGCACTGAAGCTTTCTTT	CASKGAVGTEAFF
TRBV4-1	.	TRBJ2-2	TRBD1	17	TGCGCCAGCAGCCAAGACCCGGGACAGAGATACACCGGGGAGCTGTTTTTT	CASSQDPGQRYTGELFF
TRBV5-4	.	TRBJ1-1	.	16	TGTGCCAGCAGCTCCCTGGGGGCCAGACCCAACACTGAAGCTTTCTTT	CASSSLGARPNTEAFF
TRBV27	.	TRBJ2-2	.	13	TGTGCCAGCAGTCTAGATAATATCGGGGAGCTGTTTTTT	CASSLDNIGELFF
TRBV6-5	.	TRBJ1-1	TRBD1	15	TGTGCCAGCAGATCGTCGACAGGGGGAATCACTGAAGCTTTCTTT	CASRSSTGGITEAFF
TRBV10-3	.	TRBJ2-7	TRBD1	13	TGTGCCATCAGTGAAACAGGGGACTACGAGCAGTACTTC	CAISETGDYEQYF
TRBV5-6	.	TRBJ2-7	.	14	TGTGCCAGCAGCCCTGGGAGTAGCGCATACGAGCAGTACTTC	CASSPGSSAYEQYF
TRBV5-1	.	TRBJ2-3	.	13	TGCGCCAGCAGCTTGGGGCCCACAGATACGCAGTATTTT	CASSLGPTDTQYF
TRBV10-3	.	TRBJ2-5	TRBD1	12	TGTGCCATCGGGGGACAGGATCGGGCCCAGTACTTC	CAIGGQDRAQYF
TRBV5-4	few	TRBJ1-1	.	15	TGTGCCAGCAGTCCAGGACTCATGAAAAGCACTGAAGCTTTCTTT	CASSPGLMKSTEAFF
TRBV24-1	.	TRBJ2-3	.	17	TGTGCCACCAGTGATTTGAAGGGGTCCTACGGCACAGATACGCAGTATTTT	CATSDLKGSYGTDTQYF
TRBV9	.	TRBJ1-6	.	14	TGTGCCAGCAGCGTACAGGGAATTAATTCACCCCTCCACTTT	CASSVQGINSPLHF
TRBV6-5	.	TRBJ2-1	.	13	TGTGCCAGCAGTTACGGTCAGAACAATGAGCAGTTCTTC	CASSYGQNNEQFF
TRBV19	.	TRBJ1-5	TRBD1	15	TGTGCCAGTAGACCCGGACAGGTAGTCTCTCAGCCCCAGCATTTT	CASRPGQVVSQPQHF
TRBV7-2	.	TRBJ2-1	.	14	TGTGCCAGCAGCTTAATTACGACTAGGAATGAGCAGTTCTTC	CASSLITTRNEQFF
TRBV19	.	TRBJ2-2	TRBD2	16	TGTGCCAGTAAACTAGCGGGAACGATCGCCACCGGGGAGCTGTTTTTT	CASKLAGTIATGELFF
TRBV5-1	.	TRBJ2-1	TRBD2	15	TGCGCCAGCAGCTTAGGGCGAGCGGGGCGGGGTGAGCAGTTCTTC	CASSLGRAGRGEQFF
TRBV6-2/TRBV6-3	.	TRBJ1-2	.	15	TGTGCCAGCAGCCGAGCTCAGGGAAGTCTCTATGGCTACACCTTC	CASSRAQGSLYGYTF
TRBV7-2	.	TRBJ1-2	TRBD1	14	TGTGCCAGCAGCTTAGGACAGGGGGCTCGTGGCTACACCTTC	CASSLGQGARGYTF
TRBV30	.	TRBJ1-6	.	14	TGTGCCTGGAGGGAGAGCTCCTATAATTCACCCCTCCACTTT	CAWRESSYNSPLHF
TRBV12-5	.	TRBJ2-3	.	15	TGTGCTAGTGGCACAGGGACGGACCTCACAGATACGCAGTATTTT	CASGTGTDLTDTQYF
TRBV2	.	TRBJ1-5	TRBD1	13	TGTGCCAGCCGAGGGACAGACAATCAGCCCCAGCATTTT	CASRGTDNQPQHF
TRBV30	.	TRBJ2-7	.	15	TGTGCCTGGAGTGTTAAGGGGGAGTTACCCTACGAGCAGTACTTC	CAWSVKGELPYEQYF
TRBV27	.	TRBJ2-3	TRBD1	15	TGTGCCAGCAGCTCCGGGACAGTTAGCACAGATACGCAGTATTTT	CASSSGTVSTDTQYF
TRBV7-9	.	TRBJ2-7	TRBD1	15	TGTGCCAGCAGCTTAGAAGGACAGGGATTCCACGAGCAGTACTTC	CASSLEGQGFHEQYF
TRBV5-1	.	TRBJ2-2	.	15	TGCGCCACCAAGCCCGGGACTGCGAACACCGGGGAGCTGTTTTTT	CATKPGTANTGELFF
TRBV19	.	TRBJ2-5	.	14	TGTGCCAGTAGTAGGGGGGGGGCCAGGGAGACCCAGTACTTC	CASSRGGARETQYF
TRBV18	.	TRBJ1-2	.	15	TGTGCCAGCTCACCACAGGTACAGCCTAACTATGGCTACACCTTC	CASSPQVQPNYGYTF
TRBV28	.	TRBJ1-2	TRBD1	13	TGTGCCAGTACGACAGGGGTTAACTATGGCTACACCTTC	CASTTGVNYGYTF
TRBV5-5	.	TRBJ2-2	TRBD1	18	TGTGCCAGCAGCTTCCCGGGACAGGGGTCCCCGAGCACCGGGGAGCTGTTTTTT	CASSFPGQGSPSTGELFF
TRBV19	.	TRBJ2-3	TRBD2	16	TGTGCCAGTAGTATTATATGGGAGGGCCCAACAGATACGCAGTATTTT	CASSIIWEGPTDTQYF
TRBV6-5	.	TRBJ2-7	TRBD1	13	TGTGCCAGCTCAAGGACAGGCACCCCAGGGCAGTACTTC	CASSRTGTPGQYF
TRBV30	.	TRBJ2-2	TRBD1	14	TGTGCCTGGACTCTGACAGGGTACACCGGGGAGCTGTTTTTT	CAWTLTGYTGELFF
TRBV28	.	TRBJ1-5	TRBD1	19	TGTGCCAGCAGTTTAGCCCGGACAGGGATTTCGAAGTCCAATCAGCCCCAGCATTTT	CASSLARTGISKSNQPQHF